Shown below are 8 T cell receptor beta chains from a single sample sequenced in a study of T cell responses to AZD1222 COVID-19 vaccine. Clones were read by immunoSEQ multiplex PCR, and TCRdb kept only the in-frame ones, dropping some. The sample comprises fewer than 120,000 clones, around 90% of which are singletons, and 15% rests with the top ten. The specimen was peripheral blood, collected 28 days after the second AZD1222 dose. The receptors were sampled from an adult who received the AZD1222 COVID-19 vaccine.

The chain uses TRBV7-9 and TRBJ1-2; possible D gene TRBD1, 6 bases. Per the germline V gene, CDR1 is SEHNR and CDR2 is FQNEAQ (reference sequence). Trimming took off 1 base at V and 6 bases at J, with 21 bases between the two ends. The CDR3 loop spans 17 amino acids. The DNA for the CDR3 is TGTGCCAGCAGCTTAGTGGGGACAACCACAAGGCCCGATGGCTACACCTTC. Its translation: CASSLVGTTTRPDGYTF. Variable domain in full (rest from reference TRBV7-9 and TRBJ1-2): DTGVSQNPRHKITKRGQNVTFRCDPISEHNRLYWYRQTLGQGPEFLTYFQNEAQLEKSRLLSDRFSAERPKGSFSTLEIQRTEQGDSAMYLCASSLVGTTTRPDGYTFGSGTRLTVV.

The chain employs TRBV11-3 and TRBJ2-7; D gene ambiguous. CDR1 is SGHNT, CDR2 YENEEA, per germline. Trimming removed 4 bases from V and 1 base from J, with 5 bases in between. The CDR3 extends over 12 amino acids. The CDR3 coding sequence is TGTGCCAGCAGCTCCAGGTCCTACGAGCAGTACTTC. Protein product: CASSSRSYEQYF.

The chain couples TRBV18 to TRBJ2-3; the D is unclear. Germline V gene sequence: CDR1 KGHSH, CDR2 LQKENI. The CDR3 is 14 residues long. V lost 6 bases and J lost 0, with 10 bases in between. The CDR3 here is CASSPIISTDTQYF. CDR3 sequence (DNA): TGTGCCAGCTCCCCAATTATAAGCACAGATACGCAGTATTTT. Full variable domain (missing parts from reference TRBV18 and TRBJ2-3): NAGVMQNPRHLVRRRGQEARLRCSPMKGHSHVYWYRQLPEEGLKFMVYLQKENIIDESGMPKERFSAEFPKEGPSILRIQQVVRGDSAAYFCASSPIISTDTQYFGPGTRLTVL.

V gene TRBV4-1 combines with J gene TRBJ1-5; D is unclear. The V end lost 0 bases, the J end lost 4 bases, and 16 bases lay between the germline ends. Germline loops: CDR1 MGHRA, CDR2 YSYEKL. The CDR3 contains 17 residues. CDR3 DNA sequence: TGCGCCAGCAGCCAAGATTCATTCGGAACGCGGAATCAGCCCCAGCATTTT. Translated: CASSQDSFGTRNQPQHF.

The V call is TRBV6-4, the J call TRBJ1-2, with D perhaps matching TRBD1 (5 bases). The germline gives CDR1 MRHNA, CDR2 SNTAGT. This CDR3 has 15 amino acids. V was shortened by 0 bases and J by 3 bases, with 11 bases between the two germline ends. The chain's CDR3 is CASSDSGDSHYGYTF. The CDR3 DNA reads TGTGCCAGCAGTGACTCGGGGGACTCCCACTATGGCTACACCTTC.

Written as DNA, the CDR3 is TGTGCCTGGAGGGACAGGGGAATTTCCTACGAGCAGTACTTC. It encodes CAWRDRGISYEQYF. This sequence joins TRBV30 and TRBJ2-7, with 9 bases lining up with TRBD1. V shed 3 bases, J shed 1 base, and the junction held 4 bases outside the gene matches. This CDR3 has 14 residues. CDR1 is GTSNPN, CDR2 SVGIG, per germline (reference sequence).

This clone appeared a single time. This chain links TRBV2 with TRBJ2-7; D remains ambiguous. Per the germline V gene, CDR1 is SNHLY and CDR2 is FYNNEI. V was clipped by 4 bases and J by 0 bases, with 7 bases between them. The CDR3 has 13 residues. The CDR3 sequence: CASSGADSYEQYF. Here the CDR3 DNA reads TGTGCCAGCAGTGGGGCGGACTCCTACGAGCAGTACTTC.

The J gene is TRBJ2-5, the V gene TRBV29-1, with a weak D call TRBD1 (6 bases). Germline V lookup: CDR1 SQVTM, CDR2 ANQGSEA. The length of the CDR3 is 14 residues. V lost 7 bases and J lost 2, with 17 bases in between. CDR3 amino acids: CSGSGHPIQETQYF. Here the CDR3 DNA reads TGCAGCGGTTCGGGACACCCTATTCAAGAGACCCAGTACTTC.